The 18 T cell receptor beta chains reported below all come from one sample, sequenced in a study of cytomegalovirus exposure and HLA in healthy donors. The assay was immunoSEQ multiplex PCR, and TCRdb's table has in-frame clones only and misses some. This sample has under 80,000 clones, with roughly 95% found just once. What was sequenced was PBMCs. Every receptor here comes from a woman under 30 in good health and CMV-seropositive.

The V call is TRBV10-3, the J call TRBJ2-7; 9 nucleotides agree with TRBD2. This CDR3 contains 15 residues. CDR1 is ENHRY, CDR2 SYGVKD, per germline. V trimming: 6 bases; J trimming: 3 bases; junction bases outside the gene matches: 9. CDR3 in amino acids: CAISPTSGGSYEQYF. The CDR3 DNA follows: TGTGCCATCAGCCCGACTAGCGGAGGAAGCTACGAGCAGTACTTC.

V gene TRBV6-1 combines with J gene TRBJ2-5; D unclear. V was shortened by 3 bases and J by 1 base, with 6 bases between the two germline ends. The CDR3 has 13 residues. The germline V gene has CDR1 MNHNS and CDR2 SASEGT. The CDR3 spells CASSDYRQETQYF. In DNA form, the CDR3 reads TGTGCCAGCAGTGACTACCGCCAAGAGACCCAGTACTTC.

The V call is TRBV7-3, the J call TRBJ2-2, with D uncertain. The CDR3 extends over 13 amino acids. Germline loops: CDR1 SGHTA, CDR2 FQGTGA. The V and J ends lost 3 bases and 2 bases respectively, with 4 bases between them. The CDR3 loop is CASSFHNTGELFF. The CDR3 DNA sequence: TGTGCCAGCAGCTTCCATAACACCGGGGAGCTGTTTTTT.

V gene TRBV4-2 combines with J gene TRBJ1-1; D perhaps matches TRBD1 (5 bases). The ends were cut back, 0 bases at V and 6 bases at J, with 11 bases in the middle. Germline V gene sequence: CDR1 LGHNA, CDR2 YNFKEQ. The CDR3 runs to 14 residues. CDR3 DNA: TGTGCCAGCAGCCAAGATTGGGAGGGACCTGAAGCTTTCTTT. Translated, it gives CASSQDWEGPEAFF.

This clone was counted a single time. The V gene is TRBV2, the J gene TRBJ2-7; D ambiguous. CDR1 and CDR2 from the germline V gene are SNHLY and FYNNEI. The CDR3 contains 12 residues. Trimming pared 2 bases from V and 3 bases from J, leaving 5 bases between. The DNA of the CDR3 is TGTGCCAGCAGTGAATACAACTACGAGCAGTACTTC. Amino acids: CASSEYNYEQYF. The full variable domain, with the rest looked up from reference TRBV2 and TRBJ2-7, is EPEVTQTPSHQVTQMGQEVILRCVPISNHLYFYWYRQILGQKVEFLVSFYNNEISEKSEIFDDQFSVERPDGSNFTLKIRSTKLEDSAMYFCASSEYNYEQYFGPGTRLTVT.

This clone has just one count. The J gene is TRBJ1-1, the V gene TRBV27; 7 bases agree with TRBD1. Germline CDR1 reads MNHEY; CDR2 reads SMNVEV (reference sequence). This CDR3 is 13 amino acids long. Trimming took 7 bases from V and 1 from J; bases not matched to a gene: 3. CDR3: CASKGQPNTEAFF. In DNA, the CDR3 is TGTGCCAGCAAGGGACAGCCGAACACTGAAGCTTTCTTT.

The chain employs TRBV5-1 and TRBJ2-1, with 10 bases identical to TRBD2. Trimming cost V 0 bases and J 3 bases; bases outside gene matches: 3. In germline, CDR1 is SGHRS, CDR2 YFSETQ. CDR3 length equals 16 residues. CDR3 nucleotide sequence: TGCGCCAGCAGCTTGGTCCTAGCGGGAGTCTACAATGAGCAGTTCTTC. It yields the protein CASSLVLAGVYNEQFF.

This chain connects TRBV10-1 to TRBJ1-4; 7 nucleotides line up with TRBD1. The CDR3 is 14 residues long. CDR1 and CDR2 from the germline V gene are WNHNN and SYGVQD (reference sequence). V dropped 4 bases and J dropped 8; count of bases not matched to a gene: 7. This CDR3 reads CASSGHRGSEKLFF. The CDR3 bases are TGCGCCAGCAGTGGACACAGGGGATCGGAAAAACTGTTTTTT.

The chain recombines TRBV6-5 with TRBJ1-2, with D tentatively TRBD1 (6 bases). The V gene lost 4 bases and the J gene lost 4 bases, with 10 bases spanning the gap. The CDR3 loop spans 13 amino acids. Germline lookup yields CDR1 MNHEY and CDR2 SVGAGI. The CDR3 bases are TGTGCCAGCAGTTCGACAGGAATCTATGGCTACACCTTC. Amino acids: CASSSTGIYGYTF.

The chain joins TRBV6-5 to TRBJ1-6, with 7 bases matching TRBD1. V lost 2 bases and J lost 10; bases outside the gene matches: 5. The CDR3 totals 14 residues. CDR1 MNHEY and CDR2 SVGAGI come from the germline V gene. CDR3 region: CASSYRQGESPLHF. The CDR3 DNA reads as TGTGCCAGCAGTTACCGACAGGGCGAGTCACCCCTCCACTTT.

The gene calls are TRBV6-6 and TRBJ2-5; D is undetermined. CDR3 size: 14 residues. The V and J ends lost 2 bases and 0 bases respectively, with 7 bases between them. The germline V gene encodes CDR1 MNHNY and CDR2 SVGAGI (reference sequence). CDR3 nucleotide sequence: TGTGCCAGCAGTTACCATCAATACCAAGAGACCCAGTACTTC. Translation: CASSYHQYQETQYF.

V usage is TRBV5-6 and J usage is TRBJ1-2; TRBD1 aligns across 7 bases. Unmatched junction bases numbered 12, after V lost 1 base and J lost 3 bases. In germline, CDR1 is SGHDT, CDR2 YYEEEE. The CDR3 spans 17 residues. The CDR3 coding sequence is TGTGCCAGCAGCTTGAGTGTCAGGGGGAGGTTTTACTATGGCTACACCTTC. It codes for CASSLSVRGRFYYGYTF.

The V gene is TRBV5-1, the J gene TRBJ2-3, with TRBD2 identical over 12 bases. After removal of 4 bases from V and 4 bases from J, the junction contained 4 bases not matched to a gene. Germline V lookup: CDR1 SGHRS, CDR2 YFSETQ. This CDR3 is 15 amino acids long. The CDR3 region is CASSLGLAGPDTQYF. In nucleotides, the CDR3 is TGCGCCAGCAGCCTGGGACTAGCGGGCCCAGATACGCAGTATTTT.

The genes are TRBV7-9 and TRBJ2-3; 10 bases fit TRBD2. Losses at the gene ends were 8 bases for V and 1 base for J; bases not matched to a gene: 9. Per germline, CDR1 SEHNR and CDR2 FQNEAQ (reference sequence). This CDR3 is 16 amino acids long. The CDR3 here is CASGASGGLGTDTQYF. Written as DNA, the CDR3 is TGTGCCAGCGGGGCTAGCGGGGGCCTAGGCACAGATACGCAGTATTTT.

This clone was detected only once. The chain is built from TRBV5-1 and TRBJ1-5; TRBD1 matches 12 bases. The V gene end was trimmed by 5 bases and the J gene end by 6 bases; junction bases not matched to a gene: 6. The CDR3 is made up of 15 amino acids. Germline V lookup: CDR1 SGHRS, CDR2 YFSETQ. CDR3 sequence (DNA): TGCGCCAGCAGACCCGGGACAGGGGGCAGTCAGCCCCAGCATTTT. It encodes CASRPGTGGSQPQHF.

The chain employs TRBV27 and TRBJ1-1, with TRBD1 matching 10 bases. This CDR3 comprises 14 residues. Per germline, CDR1 MNHEY and CDR2 SMNVEV (reference sequence). After removal of 8 bases from V and 10 bases from J, the junction contained 13 bases not matched to a gene. The CDR3 sequence: CASPRDRGPEGAFF. CDR3 bases: TGTGCCAGCCCCCGGGACAGGGGACCTGAGGGAGCTTTCTTT.

V is TRBV6-1 and J is TRBJ2-2, with D perhaps matching TRBD2 (5 bases). V lost 7 bases, J lost 4 bases, and 13 bases lay in between. From germline, CDR1 is MNHNS and CDR2 SASEGT. The CDR3 loop spans 14 amino acids. CDR3 in amino acids: CASIGFRGTGELFF. The CDR3 DNA is TGTGCCAGCATTGGGTTCCGGGGCACCGGGGAGCTGTTTTTT.

In DNA, the CDR3 is TGTGCCAGCAGCTTAGATGCAGGGTCGGGCACCGGGGAGCTGTTTTTT. The encoded protein is CASSLDAGSGTGELFF. V is TRBV7-9 and J is TRBJ2-2, with D possibly matching TRBD1 (5 bases). CDR3 size: 16 residues. Germline CDR1 is SEHNR and CDR2 is FQNEAQ (reference sequence). The V end lost 1 base, the J end lost 4 bases, and 13 bases lay between the germline ends.